The 7 T cell receptor beta chains in this list originate from one sample, sequenced in a study of long-term antiretroviral therapy in people with HIV (dated by TCRdb to the early 2020s). The immunoSEQ hsTCRB v3.0 assay was used at survey level resolution to sequence the TRB variable region. Drawn from immuneACCESS, this table holds only the in-frame rearrangements with V and J called that TCRdb kept. Clones are partly lost; checked studies trace under half to an unresolved V gene and leave the rest unexplained. This sample gives under 20,000 clones in total; about 81% of them show up just once. Approximately 8.3% of the sample comes from the top ten. The sample was unsorted PBMCs, taken 0.3 years after starting antiretroviral therapy. The receptor source for this set is a man aged 18 to 29 with HIV.

This clone was recorded a few times. The chain joins TRBV7-9 to TRBJ1-2; TRBD1 agrees at 11 bases. The CDR3 is made up of 17 amino acids. The ends lost 2 bases at V and 3 bases at J; junction bases unmatched: 8. Germline lookup yields CDR1 SEHNR and CDR2 FQNEAQ (reference sequence). The CDR3 sequence: CASSLPPGQGDDYGYTF. CDR3 DNA sequence: TGTGCCAGCAGCTTACCACCGGGACAGGGGGATGACTATGGCTACACCTTC.

The genes are TRBV5-1 and TRBJ2-1; no clear D gene. Germline CDR1 reads SGHRS; CDR2 reads YFSETQ. The V and J ends lost 1 base and 8 bases respectively, with 13 bases between them. CDR3 length equals 14 residues. The CDR3 region has the DNA TGCGCCAGCAGCTTGTCCCGGGCAGCCCATGAGCAGTTCTTC. Its protein product is CASSLSRAAHEQFF.

The rearrangement joins TRBV6-1 to TRBJ1-1; D remains ambiguous. The CDR3 runs to 12 residues. Germline values: CDR1 MNHNS, CDR2 SASEGT. V lost 8 bases and J 5 bases, leaving 12 bases between the germline ends. The CDR3 protein is CASAEGWTEAFF. Here the CDR3 DNA reads TGTGCCAGCGCTGAAGGTTGGACTGAAGCTTTCTTT.

This clone was detected a few times. The chain employs TRBV2 and TRBJ1-6; D remains unclear. The CDR3 runs to 13 residues. Looked up from germline, CDR1 is SNHLY and CDR2 is FYNNEI. Deletions cut 7 bases from V and 5 bases from J, with 9 bases between. The CDR3 nucleotides are TGTGCCAGCAAGGGCATAGATAATTCACCCCTCCACTTT. Translating it yields CASKGIDNSPLHF.

The rearrangement links TRBV6-5 to TRBJ1-2, with 10 bases matching TRBD1. The V gene end was trimmed by 6 bases and the J gene end by 11 bases; junction bases not matched to a gene: 6. Germline values: CDR1 MNHEY, CDR2 SVGAGI. CDR3 length: 12 amino acids. CDR3: CASSRDRGSYTF. CDR3 nucleotide sequence: TGTGCCAGCAGCCGGGACAGGGGATCTTACACCTTC.

The V call is TRBV28, the J call TRBJ1-6; maybe TRBD1 (6 bases). V lost 3 bases to trimming and J lost 0 bases, with 9 bases between them. Germline values: CDR1 MDHEN, CDR2 SYDVKM. The CDR3 loop spans 16 amino acids. CDR3 loop: CASSLDSSSYNSPLHF. In DNA, the CDR3 is TGTGCCAGCAGTTTGGACAGCAGCTCCTATAATTCACCCCTCCACTTT.

The chain employs TRBV7-9 and TRBJ2-3, with 12 positions matching TRBD2. Trimming took 5 bases from V and 2 from J; bases not matched to a gene: 8. CDR3 length: 17 residues. The V gene's germline CDR1 is SEHNR and CDR2 FQNEAQ (reference sequence). CDR3 sequence (DNA): TGTGCCAGCAGCGCAAGACTAGCGGGGGCCAACACAGATACGCAGTATTTT. Translated: CASSARLAGANTDTQYF. The variable domain in full, with the rest retrieved from reference TRBV7-9 and TRBJ2-3, is DTGVSQNPRHKITKRGQNVTFRCDPISEHNRLYWYRQTLGQGPEFLTYFQNEAQLEKSRLLSDRFSAERPKGSFSTLEIQRTEQGDSAMYLCASSARLAGANTDTQYFGPGTRLTVL.